These T cell receptor beta chains were read from a single sample in a study of CD8 T cells in ankylosing spondylitis. TCRdb fed the 5' RACE reads into MiXCR, producing one record per CDR3 protein. The sample lists 250,000 or so distinct CDR3 sequences, around 25% occurring once. Sample: blood, either unsorted or a sorted T cell fraction (not recorded which). Source of these receptors: a male donor with ankylosing spondylitis or in good health (not recorded which). CDR3s include the opening cysteine and the closing phenylalanine or tryptophan. The D gene is left open where the match is weak. Only some rows state a clone size, as once, few, many or a class for expanded clones.

D	size	J	V	CDR3	DNA
-	many	TRBJ1-5	TRBV6-1	CASSPLDNQPQHF	TGTGCCAGCAGTCCTCTCGACAATCAGCCCCAGCATTTT
-	few	TRBJ2-5	TRBV6-1	CASTKGTKTRETQYF	TGTGCCAGCACCAAAGGGACAAAAACACGGGAGACCCAGTACTTC
TRBD2	-	TRBJ2-7	TRBV2	CASSEAAGISSYEQYF	TGTGCCAGCAGTGAAGCAGCGGGGATAAGCTCCTACGAGCAGTACTTC
-	many	TRBJ2-5	TRBV12-3/TRBV12-4	CASSSTRGALGETQYF	TGTGCCAGCAGTTCGACTAGGGGGGCATTGGGAGAGACCCAGTACTTC
-	few	TRBJ2-7	TRBV10-3	CATSDLDEQYF	TGTGCCACCTCAGATCTCGACGAGCAGTACTTC
TRBD2	-	TRBJ2-7	TRBV18	CASSLSIAGVSYEQYF	TGTGCCAGCTCACTTTCGATAGCGGGGGTTTCCTACGAGCAGTACTTC
-	few	TRBJ1-6	TRBV12-3/TRBV12-4	CASSFQGNSPLHF	TGTGCCAGCAGTTTTCAAGGGAATTCACCCCTCCACTTT
-	many	TRBJ1-5	TRBV20-1	CSAEGYSNQPQHF	TGCAGTGCTGAGGGCTATAGCAATCAGCCCCAGCATTTT
-	many	TRBJ2-2	TRBV2	CASSGLIPGELFF	TGTGCCAGCAGTGGCTTGATCCCCGGGGAGCTGTTTTTT
TRBD1	many	TRBJ2-7	TRBV12-3/TRBV12-4	CASSLAGQGFEQYF	TGTGCCAGCAGTTTAGCGGGACAGGGGTTCGAGCAGTACTTC
-	-	TRBJ1-4	TRBV4-2	CASSQEPRGSGNEKLFF	TGTGCCAGCAGCCAAGAGCCCAGGGGTTCGGGTAATGAAAAACTGTTTTTT
-	many	TRBJ2-1	TRBV7-9	CASSLEGRYNEQFF	TGTGCCAGCAGCTTAGAAGGACGGTACAATGAGCAGTTCTTC
-	many	TRBJ1-5	TRBV20-1	CSARSGGIVQPQHF	TGCAGTGCTAGGTCGGGGGGGATAGTTCAGCCCCAGCATTTT
-	once	TRBJ2-7	TRBV20-1	CSAEDGTDNSYEQYF	TGCAGTGCTGAAGACGGGACGGACAACTCCTACGAGCAGTACTTC
TRBD2	-	TRBJ2-3	TRBV20-1	CSARDPPGLAQYF	TGCAGTGCTAGAGACCCACCGGGACTAGCGCAGTATTTT
TRBD2	-	TRBJ2-5	TRBV29-1	CSGIAGGSQETQYF	TGCAGCGGAATAGCGGGGGGTTCACAAGAGACCCAGTACTTC
-	-	TRBJ2-7	TRBV12-3/TRBV12-4	CASRSTGSSYEQYF	TGTGCCAGCAGATCGACAGGTAGCTCCTACGAGCAGTACTTC
-	few	TRBJ2-1	TRBV24-1	CATSEPKPGSDEQFF	TGTGCCACCAGTGAGCCGAAGCCAGGGTCTGATGAGCAGTTCTTC